The clone carrying this TCR beta chain has only a few counts. What it binds is unknown. The data derive from a study of CD8 T cells in ankylosing spondylitis. Study observations and caveats: Reactive arthritis synovial fluid and blood were previously reported to contain some motif variants. Roughly eight highly homologous variants made up a TCR beta motif, and this motif appeared characteristic of ankylosing spondylitis blood.

TCRdb re-analysed the 5' RACE reads in MiXCR, keeping a single row per CDR3 protein. The profile shows under 950,000 distinct CDR3 sequences, roughly 19% of them singletons. Germline V gives CDR1 MGHDK, CDR2 SYGVNS. V was pared by 5 bases and J by 6 bases, with 8 bases between. The CDR3 contains 13 residues. Sequencing was done on a sample of blood, either unsorted or a sorted T cell fraction (not recorded which). This clonotype was obtained from a male donor with ankylosing spondylitis. The chain is built from TRBV25-1 and TRBJ1-6; the D gene is possibly TRBD1 (5 bases). This CDR3 is CASSWGSNSPLHF. CDR3 nucleotides: TGTGCCAGCAGTTGGGGGAGTAATTCACCCCTCCACTTT.